This TCR beta chain was retrieved from a study of blood T cell repertoires in COVID-19. As for the study in general: Both acute and convalescent COVID-19 samples were obtained from the United States, Italy and Spain. From T cells, B-cell-depleted T cells, or PBMCs came the material, which was cDNA or gDNA.

This CDR3 is built from 12 residues. Germline CDR1 and CDR2: MNHEY and SVGAGI. The V end lost 5 bases, the J end lost 3 bases, and 7 bases lay between the germline ends. The authors' processing: From reference gene primer amplification, estimates of nucleated cell counts were derived. Libraries were prepared by immunoSEQ multiplex PCR; TCRdb keeps only in-frame clonotypes and omits some of them. That table furnishes V, J and clone size, whereas the DNA furnished D and trimming. In the table there are 150,000 to 200,000 clones, around 86% of which are singletons. This TCR was recovered from a man aged 18 to 29 with acute or convalescent COVID-19. The sequenced material came from peripheral blood. The rearrangement links TRBV6-5 to TRBJ1-2; D is unresolved. CDR3 residues: CASSLGDYGYTF. The CDR3, as DNA: TGTGCCAGCAGTCTCGGGGACTATGGCTACACCTTC.